The 5 T cell receptor beta chains in this list originate from one sample, sequenced in a study of technical replicates of blood from a few donors. Libraries were prepared by immunoSEQ multiplex PCR; TCRdb keeps only in-frame clonotypes and omits some of them. The sample has 60,000 to 80,000 clones, roughly nine tenths seen once. What was sequenced was PBMCs. The source of these receptors is a human donor in good health. Some clones in this sample may be carry-over from other donors' samples.

CDR3 DNA sequence: TGTGCCAGCAGCTTAGTGCCAGGGACTTTCAATCAGCCCCAGCATTTT. Translating it yields CASSLVPGTFNQPQHF. This chain links TRBV7-2 with TRBJ1-5, with D perhaps matching TRBD1 (5 bases). The CDR3 spans 16 residues. The V and J ends lost 1 base and 3 bases respectively, with 13 bases between them. CDR1 is SGHTA and CDR2 is FQGNSA in the germline V gene.

V gene TRBV7-8 combines with J gene TRBJ1-4, with D tentatively TRBD1 (6 bases). CDR3 length: 12 amino acids. The germline CDR1 and CDR2 sequences are SGHVS and FQNEAQ. The ends were cut back, 4 bases at V and 13 bases at J, with 13 bases in the middle. The CDR3 DNA sequence: TGTGCCAGCAGCTCGTGGACAGTGGCACTGTTTTTT. Encoded protein: CASSSWTVALFF.

This chain joins TRBV27 and TRBJ2-7, with D perhaps TRBD1 (6 bases). Per the germline V gene, CDR1 is MNHEY and CDR2 is SMNVEV (reference sequence). Trimming took off 5 bases at V and 2 bases at J, with 13 bases between the two ends. The CDR3 is 14 amino acids. CDR3 bases: TGTGCCAGCAGTCTCAGGGGTCTTACCTACGAGCAGTACTTC. Amino acid sequence: CASSLRGLTYEQYF.

The CDR3 protein is CASSRGLLGQGNGYTF. In DNA form, the CDR3 reads TGTGCCAGCAGCCGGGGGTTGCTGGGACAGGGGAATGGCTACACCTTC. J is TRBJ1-2 and V is TRBV9, with 10 bases matching TRBD1. The V gene end was trimmed by 4 bases and the J gene end by 6 bases; junction bases not matched to a gene: 12. Germline V CDR1 and CDR2: SGDLS, YYNGEE. There are 16 residues in the CDR3.

In DNA, the CDR3 is TGCGCCAGCAGCTTGCAAGGGACAGTAAACTCTGAAGCTTTCTTT. The encoded protein is CASSLQGTVNSEAFF. The J gene is TRBJ1-1, the V gene TRBV5-1, with 7 bases lining up with TRBD1. The length of the CDR3 is 15 residues. From germline, CDR1 is SGHRS and CDR2 YFSETQ. V trimming: 1 base; J trimming: 6 bases; junction bases outside the gene matches: 9. The whole variable domain, remainder taken from reference TRBV5-1 and TRBJ1-1, is KAGVTQTPRYLIKTRGQQVTLSCSPISGHRSVSWYQQTPGQGLQFLFEYFSETQRNKGNFPGRFSGRQFSNSRSEMNVSTLELGDSALYLCASSLQGTVNSEAFFGQGTRLTVV.